This TCR beta chain is drawn from a study of a mutant IDH1 vaccine in newly diagnosed glioma. Deletions cut 0 bases from V and 3 bases from J, with 10 bases between. The CDR3 runs to 15 residues. Germline CDR1 reads SGHRS; CDR2 reads YFSETQ. Here immunoSEQ multiplex PCR was the method, and the copy in TCRdb shows in-frame clones only, minus some. The table shows about 32,000 clones, with roughly 75% occurring only once. To note about this clone: Its antigen remains unidentified.

Time point defined: week 35, safety follow-up. A 20-mer mutant IDH1 peptide at 300 ug was injected subcutaneously with topical imiquimod. Sequenced material: PBMCs, taken from a glioma patient whose treatment included an IDH1 peptide vaccine. The chain combines TRBV5-1 with TRBJ2-1; possible D gene TRBD1, 6 bases. The origin of this receptor is a woman aged 40 to 50 with glioma. Here the CDR3 DNA reads TGCGCCAGCAGCTTGGAACAGGGCCTCTACAATGAGCAGTTCTTC. This encodes CASSLEQGLYNEQFF.